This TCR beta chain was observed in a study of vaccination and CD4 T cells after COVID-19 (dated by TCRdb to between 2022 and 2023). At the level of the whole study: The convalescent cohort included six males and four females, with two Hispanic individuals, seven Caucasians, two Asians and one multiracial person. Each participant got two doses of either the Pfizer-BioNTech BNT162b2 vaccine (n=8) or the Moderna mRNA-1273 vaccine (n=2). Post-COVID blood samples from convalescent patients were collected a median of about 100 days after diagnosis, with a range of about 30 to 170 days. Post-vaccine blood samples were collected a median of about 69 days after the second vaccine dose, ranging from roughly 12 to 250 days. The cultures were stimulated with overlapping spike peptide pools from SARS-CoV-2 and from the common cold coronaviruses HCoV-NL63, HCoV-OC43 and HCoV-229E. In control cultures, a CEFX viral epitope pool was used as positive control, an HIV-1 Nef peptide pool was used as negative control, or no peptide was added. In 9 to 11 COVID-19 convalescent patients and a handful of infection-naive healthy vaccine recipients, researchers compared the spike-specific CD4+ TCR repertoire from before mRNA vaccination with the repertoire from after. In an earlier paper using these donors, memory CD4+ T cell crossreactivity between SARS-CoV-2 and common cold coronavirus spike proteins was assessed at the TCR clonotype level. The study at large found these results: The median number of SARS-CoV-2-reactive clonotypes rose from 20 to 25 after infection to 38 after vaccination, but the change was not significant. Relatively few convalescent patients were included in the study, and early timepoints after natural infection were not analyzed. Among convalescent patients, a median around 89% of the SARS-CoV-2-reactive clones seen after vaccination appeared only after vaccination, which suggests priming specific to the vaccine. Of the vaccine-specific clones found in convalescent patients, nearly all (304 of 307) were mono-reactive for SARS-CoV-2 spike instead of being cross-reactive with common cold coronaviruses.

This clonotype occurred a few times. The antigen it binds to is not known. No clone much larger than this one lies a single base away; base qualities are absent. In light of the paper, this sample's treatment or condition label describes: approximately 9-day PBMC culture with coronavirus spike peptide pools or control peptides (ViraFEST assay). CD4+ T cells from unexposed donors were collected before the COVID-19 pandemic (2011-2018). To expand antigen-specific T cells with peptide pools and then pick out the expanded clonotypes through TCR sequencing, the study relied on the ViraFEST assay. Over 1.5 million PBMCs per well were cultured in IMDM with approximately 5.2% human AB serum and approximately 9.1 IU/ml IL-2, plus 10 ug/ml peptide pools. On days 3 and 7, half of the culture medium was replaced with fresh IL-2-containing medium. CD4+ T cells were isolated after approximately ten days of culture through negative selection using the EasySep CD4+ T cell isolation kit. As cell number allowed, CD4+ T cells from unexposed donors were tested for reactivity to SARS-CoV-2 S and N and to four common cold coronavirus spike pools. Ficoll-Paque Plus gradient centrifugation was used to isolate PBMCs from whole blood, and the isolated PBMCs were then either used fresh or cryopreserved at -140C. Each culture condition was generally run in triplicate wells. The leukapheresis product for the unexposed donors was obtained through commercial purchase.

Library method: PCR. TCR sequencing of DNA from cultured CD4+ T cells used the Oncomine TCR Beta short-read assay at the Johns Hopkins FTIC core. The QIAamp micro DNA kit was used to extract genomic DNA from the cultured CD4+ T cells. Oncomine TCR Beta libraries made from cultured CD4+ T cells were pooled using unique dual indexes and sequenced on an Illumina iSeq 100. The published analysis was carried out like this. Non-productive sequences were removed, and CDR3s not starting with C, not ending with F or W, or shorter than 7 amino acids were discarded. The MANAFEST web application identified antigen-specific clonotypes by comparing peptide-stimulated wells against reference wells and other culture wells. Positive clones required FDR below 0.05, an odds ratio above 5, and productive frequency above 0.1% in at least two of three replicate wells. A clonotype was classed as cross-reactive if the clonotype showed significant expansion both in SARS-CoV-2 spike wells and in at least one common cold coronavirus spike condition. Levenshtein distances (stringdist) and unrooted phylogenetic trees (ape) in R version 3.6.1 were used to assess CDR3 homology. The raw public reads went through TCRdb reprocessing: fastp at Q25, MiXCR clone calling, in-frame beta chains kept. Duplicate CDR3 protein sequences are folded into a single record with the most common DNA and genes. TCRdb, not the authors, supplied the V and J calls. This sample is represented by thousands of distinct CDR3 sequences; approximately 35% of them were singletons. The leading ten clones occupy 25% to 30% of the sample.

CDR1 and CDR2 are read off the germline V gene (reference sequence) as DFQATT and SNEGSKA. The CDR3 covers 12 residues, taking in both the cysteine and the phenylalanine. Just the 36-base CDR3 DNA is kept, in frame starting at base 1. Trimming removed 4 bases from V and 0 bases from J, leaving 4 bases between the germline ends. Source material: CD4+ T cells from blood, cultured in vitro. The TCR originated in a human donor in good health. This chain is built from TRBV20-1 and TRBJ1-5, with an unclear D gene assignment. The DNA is TGCAGTGCTACCAGTAGCAATCAGCCCCAGCATTTT. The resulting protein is CSATSSNQPQHF.